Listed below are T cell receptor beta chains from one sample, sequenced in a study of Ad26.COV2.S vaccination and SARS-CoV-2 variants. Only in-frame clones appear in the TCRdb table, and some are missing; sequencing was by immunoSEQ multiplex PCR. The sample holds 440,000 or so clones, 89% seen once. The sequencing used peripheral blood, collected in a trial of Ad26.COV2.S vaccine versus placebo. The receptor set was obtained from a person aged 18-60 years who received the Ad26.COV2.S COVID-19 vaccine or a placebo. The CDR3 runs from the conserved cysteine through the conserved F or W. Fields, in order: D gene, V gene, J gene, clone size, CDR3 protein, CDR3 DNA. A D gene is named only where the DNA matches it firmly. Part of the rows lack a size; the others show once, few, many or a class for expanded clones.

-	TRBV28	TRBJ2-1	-	CASSWGLGEQFF	TGTGCCAGCAGTTGGGGGTTGGGTGAGCAGTTCTTC
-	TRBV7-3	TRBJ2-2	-	CASSLLTANTGELFF	TGTGCCAGCAGCTTATTGACAGCGAACACCGGGGAGCTGTTTTTT
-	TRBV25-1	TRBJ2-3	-	CASSGTGTPLSSTQYF	TGTGCCAGCAGTGGAACCGGGACCCCGCTCTCGAGTACGCAGTATTTT
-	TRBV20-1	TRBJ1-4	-	CSASGPPDATGRTNEKLFF	TGCAGTGCTAGTGGACCTCCGGACGCAACTGGGAGAACTAATGAAAAACTGTTTTTT
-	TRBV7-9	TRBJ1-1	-	CASSPGHPEAFF	TGTGCCAGCAGCCCTGGGCACCCTGAAGCTTTCTTT
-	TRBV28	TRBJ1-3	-	CASRGLGGNTIYF	TGTGCCAGCAGGGGCCTAGGAGGAAACACCATATATTTT
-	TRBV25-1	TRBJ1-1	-	CASSNRGLRTEAFF	TGTGCCAGCAGTAACCGGGGCCTACGAACTGAAGCTTTCTTT
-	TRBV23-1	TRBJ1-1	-	CASSHPITGTNTEAFF	TGCGCCAGCAGTCACCCAATAACAGGGACCAACACTGAAGCTTTCTTT
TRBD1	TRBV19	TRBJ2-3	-	CASSSKDRYSTDTQYF	TGTGCCAGTAGTTCCAAGGACAGGTACAGCACAGATACGCAGTATTTT
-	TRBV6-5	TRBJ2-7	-	CASSPSTFTYEQYF	TGTGCCAGCAGCCCATCGACTTTTACCTACGAGCAGTACTTC
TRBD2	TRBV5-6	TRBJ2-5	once	CASSTRDYPVSRQETQYF	TGTGCCAGCAGCACCCGGGACTACCCCGTTTCTCGCCAAGAGACCCAGTACTTC
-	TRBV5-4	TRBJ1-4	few	CASSLWGRGAPNEKLFF	TGTGCCAGCAGCTTGTGGGGCAGGGGCGCTCCTAATGAAAAACTGTTTTTT
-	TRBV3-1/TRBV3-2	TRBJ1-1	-	CASSQVPERNTEAFF	TGTGCCAGCAGCCAAGTACCAGAAAGGAACACTGAAGCTTTCTTT
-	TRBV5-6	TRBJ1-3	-	CASRDSTGSSGNTIYF	TGTGCCAGCAGGGATAGCACAGGGAGCTCTGGAAACACCATATATTTT
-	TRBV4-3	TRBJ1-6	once	CASSQTFANQMGSPLHF	TGCGCCAGCAGCCAAACATTTGCAAACCAAATGGGCTCACCCCTCCACTTT
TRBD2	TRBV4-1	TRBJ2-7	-	CASSQRSGSSTYEQYF	TGCGCCAGCAGCCAACGAAGCGGGAGTTCTACCTACGAGCAGTACTTC
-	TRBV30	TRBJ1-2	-	CAWSLGINYGYTF	TGTGCCTGGAGTTTAGGGATTAACTATGGCTACACCTTC
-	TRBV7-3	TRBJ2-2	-	CASSLKKGTGELFF	TGTGCCAGCAGCTTAAAAAAAGGGACCGGGGAGCTGTTTTTT
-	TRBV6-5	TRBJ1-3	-	CASRGGARGNTIYF	TGTGCCAGCAGGGGGGGGGCAAGGGGAAACACCATATATTTT
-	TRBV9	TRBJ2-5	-	CASSENRDGWLETQYF	TGTGCCAGCAGCGAGAACCGGGACGGGTGGTTGGAGACCCAGTACTTC
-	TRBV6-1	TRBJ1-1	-	CASSEALFLNTEAFF	TGTGCCAGCAGTGAAGCGCTTTTTCTGAACACTGAAGCTTTCTTT
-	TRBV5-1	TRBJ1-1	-	CASSLEAGNTEAFF	TGCGCCAGCAGCTTGGAAGCGGGGAACACTGAAGCTTTCTTT
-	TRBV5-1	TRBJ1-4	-	CASRPGTDNEKLFF	TGCGCCAGCAGACCCGGGACCGACAATGAAAAACTGTTTTTT
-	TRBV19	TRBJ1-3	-	CASSIDQGRALIPPLSGNTIYF	TGTGCCAGTAGTATAGATCAGGGGAGGGCATTAATACCCCCACTCTCTGGAAACACCATATATTTT
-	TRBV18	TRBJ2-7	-	CASSPIQASSYEQYF	TGTGCCAGCTCACCAATACAGGCGAGCTCCTACGAGCAGTACTTC
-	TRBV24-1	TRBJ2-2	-	CATSGAIGPNTGELFF	TGTGCCACCAGTGGGGCGATAGGACCGAACACCGGGGAGCTGTTTTTT
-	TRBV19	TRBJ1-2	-	CASSRLGDYGYTF	TGTGCCAGTAGTCGCCTGGGGGACTATGGCTACACCTTC
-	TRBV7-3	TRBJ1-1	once	CASSPAVGTEAFF	TGTGCCAGCAGCCCGGCGGTGGGGACTGAAGCTTTCTTT